The clone carrying this TCR beta chain was observed many times. The antigen is not known. CDR1 is SQVTM and CDR2 is ANQGSEA in the germline V gene. The CDR3 runs 11 residues. V was shortened by 5 bases and J by 8 bases, with 12 bases between the two germline ends. This sample was included in a study of blood T cells in healthy people across ages. Study-level findings and limits: There was a strong correlation between TCR beta diversity and naive T cell percentage. There were more naive CD4+ cells and higher diversity in long-lived donors than in aged donors. The recorded TCR beta diversity per million T cells decreased in a roughly linear manner with age. Researchers deemed the diversity estimates from one million T cells underestimates.

The use of a sample-barcoded 5' primer and a J-beta primer mix characterized a second PCR of roughly 6 to 12 cycles. TCRdb re-called the 5' RACE reads with MiXCR, one entry per CDR3 protein. The table records approximately 1.5 million distinct CDR3 sequences, around 36% of them present only once. The source material was blood. The chain has TRBV29-1 and TRBJ1-2; the D gene is possibly TRBD1 (5 bases). This TCR was sampled from a woman between 25 and 40 years old in good health. DNA of the CDR3: TGCAGCGTTCTAGGGACGGCCGGCTACACCTTC. Translation gives CSVLGTAGYTF.